The rows below give T cell receptor beta chains drawn from one sample of a study of identical twins. TCRdb re-called the 5' RACE reads through MiXCR, storing one row per CDR3 protein. The sample contains 540,000 or so distinct CDR3 sequences, 20% to 25% of which appear only once. The sample was also linked to a second study, of yellow fever vaccine responses in identical twins.

Sequenced sample: CD4+ T cells sorted from blood. The receptors were gathered from a young woman in good health. Both conserved end residues are trimmed from each CDR3.

v_gene: TRBV2; j_gene: TRBJ2-2; CDR3aa: ASRDRGLTGELF
v_gene: TRBV15; j_gene: TRBJ2-3; CDR3aa: ATSFRQGIYSTDTQY
v_gene: TRBV7-9; j_gene: TRBJ2-4; CDR3aa: ASSAPQGIQNIQY
v_gene: TRBV11-2; j_gene: TRBJ2-5; CDR3aa: ASSPSGIFGQETQY
v_gene: TRBV10-3; j_gene: TRBJ2-3; CDR3aa: AISETSGTDTQY
v_gene: TRBV7-8; j_gene: TRBJ2-2; CDR3aa: ASSLFYTGELF
v_gene: TRBV6-2/TRBV6-3; j_gene: TRBJ2-1; CDR3aa: ASFKAGTSGGHEQF
v_gene: TRBV10-3; j_gene: TRBJ1-3; CDR3aa: AISESRAEGNTIY
v_gene: TRBV5-1; j_gene: TRBJ1-1; CDR3aa: ASKPIPGQPIEAF
v_gene: TRBV6-2/TRBV6-3; j_gene: TRBJ2-2; CDR3aa: ASSYYQLAGTGELF
v_gene: TRBV3-1; j_gene: TRBJ2-1; CDR3aa: ASSHPWGADYNEQF
v_gene: TRBV7-8; j_gene: TRBJ2-1; CDR3aa: ASSPHRLNSYNEQF
v_gene: TRBV12-3/TRBV12-4; j_gene: TRBJ2-1; CDR3aa: ASSWLAGGYEQF
v_gene: TRBV12-3/TRBV12-4; j_gene: TRBJ1-3; CDR3aa: ASSRGTSGNTIN
v_gene: TRBV4-2; j_gene: TRBJ2-7; CDR3aa: ASSQGPSGSVPYEQY
v_gene: TRBV29-1; j_gene: TRBJ2-1; CDR3aa: SSASRNEQF
v_gene: TRBV7-3; j_gene: TRBJ2-2; CDR3aa: ASTSVNGELF
v_gene: TRBV5-5; j_gene: TRBJ2-7; CDR3aa: ASRLAGGGPPYEQY
v_gene: TRBV6-5; j_gene: TRBJ2-4; CDR3aa: ASSYSHQKNIQY
v_gene: TRBV12-3/TRBV12-4; j_gene: TRBJ2-7; CDR3aa: ASSKGSYEQY
v_gene: TRBV6-5; j_gene: TRBJ1-5; CDR3aa: ASSYVQGAGSGNQPQH
v_gene: TRBV11-2; j_gene: TRBJ2-5; CDR3aa: ASSLDSGSETQY
v_gene: TRBV12-3/TRBV12-4; j_gene: TRBJ2-2; CDR3aa: ASRYRDSNTGELF
v_gene: TRBV20-1; j_gene: TRBJ1-2; CDR3aa: SAILYGYT
v_gene: TRBV20-1; j_gene: TRBJ1-4; CDR3aa: SASGLSTNEKLF
v_gene: TRBV2; j_gene: TRBJ1-5; CDR3aa: ASNEDDQPQH
v_gene: TRBV5-4; j_gene: TRBJ2-7; CDR3aa: ASSLSVSPYEQY
v_gene: TRBV7-2; j_gene: TRBJ1-2; CDR3aa: ASSPRASFGYT
v_gene: TRBV7-9; j_gene: TRBJ2-7; CDR3aa: ASSLGGQNEQY
v_gene: TRBV20-1; j_gene: TRBJ2-7; CDR3aa: SAGHRHEQY
v_gene: TRBV27; j_gene: TRBJ2-1; CDR3aa: ASSFLGLAGGPGNEQF
v_gene: TRBV7-9; j_gene: TRBJ2-3; CDR3aa: ASSFGGISTDTQY
v_gene: TRBV5-1; j_gene: TRBJ2-1; CDR3aa: ASSLDGPYNEQF
v_gene: TRBV11-2; j_gene: TRBJ1-3; CDR3aa: ASSAGTSGNTIY
v_gene: TRBV20-1; j_gene: TRBJ2-3; CDR3aa: SAYRLGFGSSDTQY
v_gene: TRBV27; j_gene: TRBJ2-7; CDR3aa: ASSLFLDETYEQY
v_gene: TRBV7-9; j_gene: TRBJ1-1; CDR3aa: ASSPRDRGTEAF